These T cell receptor beta chains were read from a single sample in a study of beta chain features in type 1 diabetes. Method: immunoSEQ multiplex PCR; TCRdb's copy keeps in-frame clones and lacks some. Seen here are some 160,000 clones, approximately 8.7% observed once, and the top ten hold around 0.7%. The sample taken for sequencing was central memory CD4+ T cells from blood. All receptors derive from a woman under 40 with type 1 diabetes. Each CDR3 is given with its conserved first and last residue. Fields, in order: D gene, clone size, V gene, J gene, CDR3 DNA, CDR3 protein. The D gene is left open where the match is weak. Only some rows state a clone size, as once, few, many or a class for expanded clones.

d_gene: TRBD2; abundance: few; v_gene: TRBV23-1; j_gene: TRBJ2-1; CDR3nt: TGCGCCAGCAGCCAGCACCCTTCTAGCGGGGGAGTGGATGAGCAGTTCTTC; CDR3aa: CASSQHPSSGGVDEQFF
d_gene: -; abundance: few; v_gene: TRBV11-2; j_gene: TRBJ2-2; CDR3nt: TGTGCCAGCAGCTTAGCCTGGAGGATGAACACCGGGGAGCTGTTTTTT; CDR3aa: CASSLAWRMNTGELFF
d_gene: -; abundance: few; v_gene: TRBV28; j_gene: TRBJ2-7; CDR3nt: TGTGCCAGCAGTTTGTACCCTGACAGCTCCTACGAGCAGTACTTC; CDR3aa: CASSLYPDSSYEQYF
d_gene: -; abundance: -; v_gene: TRBV6-6; j_gene: TRBJ1-4; CDR3nt: TGTGCCAGCAGGCCGATAACAGGGAGGGCTGAAAAACTGTTTTTT; CDR3aa: CASRPITGRAEKLFF
d_gene: TRBD1; abundance: few; v_gene: TRBV4-1; j_gene: TRBJ1-1; CDR3nt: TGCGCCAGCAGCCGGGACAGGGGGAACACTGAAGCTTTCTTT; CDR3aa: CASSRDRGNTEAFF
d_gene: -; abundance: few; v_gene: TRBV27; j_gene: TRBJ1-1; CDR3nt: TGTGCCAGCAGCCTCAGGGGCTTGAACACTGAAGCTTTCTTT; CDR3aa: CASSLRGLNTEAFF
d_gene: TRBD2; abundance: -; v_gene: TRBV30; j_gene: TRBJ2-7; CDR3nt: TGTGCCTGGAGTTCCCAATCCGGGAGGGCCAGGTACGAGCAGTACTTC; CDR3aa: CAWSSQSGRARYEQYF
d_gene: TRBD1; abundance: -; v_gene: TRBV4-1; j_gene: TRBJ2-2; CDR3nt: TGCGCCAGCAGCCAAGGGGACAGGGACACCGGGGAGCTGTTTTTT; CDR3aa: CASSQGDRDTGELFF
d_gene: -; abundance: -; v_gene: TRBV5-1; j_gene: TRBJ2-5; CDR3nt: TGCGCCAGCAGCTACGGAGGCGGTAGGGAGACCCAGTACTTC; CDR3aa: CASSYGGGRETQYF
d_gene: TRBD1; abundance: -; v_gene: TRBV30; j_gene: TRBJ2-1; CDR3nt: TGTGCCTGGAGCTTCCGGGACAGGCACTACAATGAGCAGTTCTTC; CDR3aa: CAWSFRDRHYNEQFF
d_gene: TRBD2; abundance: few; v_gene: TRBV2; j_gene: TRBJ2-1; CDR3nt: TGTGCCAGCATCCTAGCGGAGAGCTCCTACAATGAGCAGTTCTTC; CDR3aa: CASILAESSYNEQFF
d_gene: -; abundance: -; v_gene: TRBV7-9; j_gene: TRBJ2-6; CDR3nt: TGTGCCAGCAGCTTATCCGGGGCTGGGGCCAACGTCCTGACTTTC; CDR3aa: CASSLSGAGANVLTF
d_gene: TRBD1; abundance: -; v_gene: TRBV25-1; j_gene: TRBJ1-4; CDR3nt: TGTGCCAGCAGTGACGACAGGGGCCCCGTCCAACTGTTTTTT; CDR3aa: CASSDDRGPVQLFF
d_gene: -; abundance: -; v_gene: TRBV30; j_gene: TRBJ1-3; CDR3nt: TGTGCCTGGGGACTCTCTGGAAACACCATATATTTT; CDR3aa: CAWGLSGNTIYF
d_gene: -; abundance: many; v_gene: TRBV7-8; j_gene: TRBJ2-1; CDR3nt: TGTGCCGCCGGGGGCTCCTACAATGAGCAGTTCTTC; CDR3aa: CAAGGSYNEQFF
d_gene: -; abundance: -; v_gene: TRBV5-4; j_gene: TRBJ1-1; CDR3nt: TGCGCCAGCAGCCAAGAGGGAGCCATGAACACTGAAGCTTTCTTT; CDR3aa: CASSQEGAMNTEAFF
d_gene: -; abundance: -; v_gene: TRBV7-8; j_gene: TRBJ2-7; CDR3nt: TGTGCCAGCAGCCACTACGTGGGGGGGGGACACTTCGAGCAGTACTTC; CDR3aa: CASSHYVGGGHFEQYF
d_gene: TRBD1; abundance: -; v_gene: TRBV14; j_gene: TRBJ1-2; CDR3nt: TGTGCCAGCAGCCACGCGGGACAGGCGTACTCCTATGGCTACACCTTC; CDR3aa: CASSHAGQAYSYGYTF
d_gene: TRBD1; abundance: -; v_gene: TRBV6-5; j_gene: TRBJ1-2; CDR3nt: TGTGCCAGCGGACAGGGAATGGGGGATGGCTACACCTTC; CDR3aa: CASGQGMGDGYTF
d_gene: TRBD2; abundance: few; v_gene: TRBV4-1; j_gene: TRBJ2-7; CDR3nt: TGTGCCAGCAGCGGTAGGCTAGCGGGAGGGAAAAACGAGCAGTACTTC; CDR3aa: CASSGRLAGGKNEQYF
d_gene: -; abundance: few; v_gene: TRBV5-1; j_gene: TRBJ2-3; CDR3nt: TGCGCCAGCAGCTTGGGGACTCCGAACACAGATACGCAGTATTTT; CDR3aa: CASSLGTPNTDTQYF
d_gene: -; abundance: few; v_gene: TRBV27; j_gene: TRBJ1-1; CDR3nt: TGTGCCAGCAGTAGATGGGAACAGGTGAACACTGAAGCTTTCTTT; CDR3aa: CASSRWEQVNTEAFF
d_gene: TRBD2; abundance: few; v_gene: TRBV28; j_gene: TRBJ2-2; CDR3nt: TGTGCCAGCATCGCTAGCGGGAAGGTCGGGGAGCTGTTTTTT; CDR3aa: CASIASGKVGELFF
d_gene: -; abundance: few; v_gene: TRBV11-1; j_gene: TRBJ1-1; CDR3nt: TGTGCCAGCAGCTTAGCCCAAGAGACTGAAGCTTTCTTT; CDR3aa: CASSLAQETEAFF
d_gene: -; abundance: few; v_gene: TRBV6-5; j_gene: TRBJ1-1; CDR3nt: TGTGCCAGCAGACAGGGAAACACTGAAGCTTTCTTT; CDR3aa: CASRQGNTEAFF
d_gene: TRBD1; abundance: few; v_gene: TRBV5-1; j_gene: TRBJ1-1; CDR3nt: TGCGCCAGCAGCTTCACGGCAGGGGGCTTACCTGAAGCTTTCTTT; CDR3aa: CASSFTAGGLPEAFF
d_gene: TRBD1; abundance: few; v_gene: TRBV5-1; j_gene: TRBJ2-7; CDR3nt: TGCGCCAGCAGCTCCGACAGGGACGAGCAGTACTTC; CDR3aa: CASSSDRDEQYF
d_gene: TRBD1; abundance: -; v_gene: TRBV5-5; j_gene: TRBJ1-4; CDR3nt: TGTGCCAGCAGCAGCGAGGGACAGTCCAGCGTATGG; CDR3aa: CASSSEGQSSVW
d_gene: -; abundance: -; v_gene: TRBV30; j_gene: TRBJ1-2; CDR3nt: TGTGCCTGGAGTAACGGGGGGGATGGCTACACCTTC; CDR3aa: CAWSNGGDGYTF
d_gene: TRBD1; abundance: -; v_gene: TRBV30; j_gene: TRBJ2-5; CDR3nt: TGTGCCTGGAGTTGGAAACGGGGACAGGGATTAGAGACCCAGTACTTC; CDR3aa: CAWSWKRGQGLETQYF
d_gene: TRBD1; abundance: few; v_gene: TRBV18; j_gene: TRBJ1-1; CDR3nt: TGTGCCAGCTCACCCAGAACAGGGGGATGGGGGACTGAAGCTTTCTTT; CDR3aa: CASSPRTGGWGTEAFF
d_gene: TRBD1; abundance: -; v_gene: TRBV27; j_gene: TRBJ1-2; CDR3nt: TGTGCCAGCAGCCAAAGGACAGGGGGTCTTGGCTACACCTTC; CDR3aa: CASSQRTGGLGYTF
d_gene: -; abundance: few; v_gene: TRBV7-9; j_gene: TRBJ2-7; CDR3nt: TGTGCCAGCAGCTTAACTTACGAGCAGTACTTC; CDR3aa: CASSLTYEQYF
d_gene: TRBD1; abundance: few; v_gene: TRBV5-1; j_gene: TRBJ2-3; CDR3nt: TGCGCCAGCAGCGCACAGGGGGCAGATACGCAGTATTTT; CDR3aa: CASSAQGADTQYF
d_gene: -; abundance: -; v_gene: TRBV29-1; j_gene: TRBJ1-2; CDR3nt: TGCAGCGTTGGAGACAGCTATGGCTACACCTTC; CDR3aa: CSVGDSYGYTF
d_gene: TRBD1; abundance: -; v_gene: TRBV14; j_gene: TRBJ2-7; CDR3nt: TGTGCCAGCAGCCACCCAACGGTAACAGGGACAGCCTACGAGCAGTACTTC; CDR3aa: CASSHPTVTGTAYEQYF
d_gene: TRBD1; abundance: -; v_gene: TRBV29-1; j_gene: TRBJ2-5; CDR3nt: TGCAGCGTCAAGCCAATAGACAGGGAAGAGACCCAGTACTTC; CDR3aa: CSVKPIDREETQYF
d_gene: TRBD1; abundance: few; v_gene: TRBV29-1; j_gene: TRBJ2-5; CDR3nt: TGCAGCGTTGACGCAGGGGGCCGGGAGACCCAGTACTTC; CDR3aa: CSVDAGGRETQYF
d_gene: -; abundance: -; v_gene: TRBV27; j_gene: TRBJ2-1; CDR3nt: TGTGCCAGCAGCGTCCCTTACTCCTACAATGAGCAGTTCTTC; CDR3aa: CASSVPYSYNEQFF
d_gene: -; abundance: few; v_gene: TRBV28; j_gene: TRBJ2-7; CDR3nt: TGTGCCAGCAGTTTCGGGAGCTCCTACGAGCAGTACTTC; CDR3aa: CASSFGSSYEQYF
d_gene: -; abundance: -; v_gene: TRBV23-1; j_gene: TRBJ1-1; CDR3nt: TGCGCCAGCAGGATAGACAGGCCGCCGTGCACTGAAGCTTTCTTT; CDR3aa: CASRIDRPPCTEAFF
d_gene: TRBD1; abundance: few; v_gene: TRBV18; j_gene: TRBJ2-7; CDR3nt: TGTGCCAGCTCACCACAGGGACAGGGAGACGATGGGCAGTACTTC; CDR3aa: CASSPQGQGDDGQYF
d_gene: -; abundance: -; v_gene: TRBV7-9; j_gene: TRBJ2-1; CDR3nt: TGTGCCAGCAGCTTACCGGGAGCGGTCTACAATGAGCAGTTCTTC; CDR3aa: CASSLPGAVYNEQFF
d_gene: -; abundance: few; v_gene: TRBV29-1; j_gene: TRBJ2-2; CDR3nt: TGCAGCGTTGCTAGAACCGGGGAGCTGTTTTTT; CDR3aa: CSVARTGELFF
d_gene: -; abundance: few; v_gene: TRBV19; j_gene: TRBJ2-4; CDR3nt: TGTGCCAGTAGTACCCTCAGGGGAAACATTCAGTACTTC; CDR3aa: CASSTLRGNIQYF
d_gene: -; abundance: many; v_gene: TRBV19; j_gene: TRBJ1-4; CDR3nt: TGTGCCAGTAGTACCTCCGGGACATACGAAAAACTGTTTTTT; CDR3aa: CASSTSGTYEKLFF